What follows is one T cell receptor beta chain and its context. V lost 8 bases and J lost 3; bases outside the gene matches: 5. The CDR3 length is 13 residues. Germline values: CDR1 SNHLY, CDR2 FYNNEI. The record originates from a study of beta chain features in type 1 diabetes. Investigators reverse transcribed all isolated RNA, so they sequenced expressed TCRB transcripts. Clones were sequenced by immunoSEQ multiplex PCR, and TCRdb holds only the in-frame ones, with some missing. The sample holds some 150,000 clones, about 9.1% seen once. The receptor comes from a woman between 35 and 50 years old in good health. V is TRBV2 and J is TRBJ1-1, with TRBD1 matching 8 bases. The sequenced sample was central memory CD4+ T cells from blood. The CDR3 DNA reads as TGTGCCAGCGGCAGGGGGCGGGACACTGAAGCTTTCTTT. The encoded protein is CASGRGRDTEAFF.